This TCR beta chain derives from a study of graft-versus-host responses after intestinal transplantation. On this clone: Its antigen is still unknown. The junction and the germline gene differ at one end; a read error may be behind it.

The CDR3 has 15 amino acids. Germline V gene lookup returns CDR1 MGHRA and CDR2 YSYEKL. Assay used: immunoSEQ multiplex PCR; TCRdb lists only in-frame clones, some missing. The repertoire holds about 130,000 clones, with 92% as singletons. Regarding the study as a whole: GvH clones turned up in recipient marrow; some had shown up first in ileum or blood.

This TCR came from a human donor who received an intestinal transplant. The input for sequencing was unstimulated CD4+ T cells sorted from spleen or lymph node cells, taken before intestinal transplant. The chain links TRBV4-1 to TRBJ2-7, with D possibly TRBD2 on 6 matching bases. The CDR3 coding sequence is TGTGCCAGCAGCCAAGTTGCGGGGATTCTCTACGAGCAGTACTTC. Protein sequence: CASSQVAGILYEQYF.